This is a list of T cell receptor beta chains from one sample in a study of CD8 T cells in Susac syndrome. Each CDR3 protein is one row after TCRdb ran MiXCR on the immunoSEQ multiplex PCR reads. This sample has over 150,000 distinct CDR3 sequences, with about 96% found just once. Sequencing was carried out using CD4+ T cells from PBMCs. These receptors were obtained from a human donor with Susac syndrome. Both conserved end residues are part of each CDR3. A D gene is named only where the DNA matches it firmly. Clone size, where shown, is once, few, many, or a class for clones that have expanded.

cdr3_aa cdr3_nt v_call clone_size d_call j_call
CASSFGSSYEQYF TGCGCCAGCAGCTTCGGGAGCTCCTACGAGCAGTACTTC TRBV5-1 NA NA TRBJ2-7
CASSLGQKVETQYF TGTGCCAGCAGCTTGGGACAGAAGGTAGAGACCCAGTACTTC TRBV5-6 once NA TRBJ2-5
CASSADGAGDQPQHF TGTGCCAGCAGTGCCGACGGTGCGGGGGATCAGCCCCAGCATTTT TRBV2 NA NA TRBJ1-5
CASSRGSDRYNEQFF TGTGCCAGCAGCCGGGGGTCGGACAGATACAATGAGCAGTTCTTC TRBV5-6 NA NA TRBJ2-1
CASHGSASEQFF TGTGCCAGTCACGGGTCGGCAAGTGAGCAGTTCTTC TRBV2 once NA TRBJ2-1
CASSLQGPVGEQFF TGTGCCAGCAGCTTACAGGGCCCGGTTGGTGAGCAGTTCTTC TRBV7-9 NA NA TRBJ2-1
CASSPFTLRGENTEAFF TGTGCCAGCAGCCCTTTCACCCTCAGAGGGGAGAACACTGAAGCTTTCTTT TRBV5-6 NA NA TRBJ1-1
CAWKRPGGTDTQYF TGTGCCTGGAAAAGGCCAGGTGGCACAGATACGCAGTATTTT TRBV30 NA NA TRBJ2-3
CASSFETGAATQYF TGCGCCAGCAGCTTTGAGACAGGGGCTGCGACCCAGTACTTC TRBV5-1 once TRBD1 TRBJ2-5
CASNEADTQYF TGTGCCAGCAATGAGGCAGATACGCAGTATTTT TRBV7-9 NA NA TRBJ2-3
CASSVTGNQPQHF TGTGCCAGCAGCGTAACAGGCAATCAGCCCCAGCATTTT TRBV9 NA NA TRBJ1-5
CASSLADTDTQYF TGTGCCAGCAGTCTAGCGGACACAGATACGCAGTATTTT TRBV12-3/TRBV12-4 NA TRBD2 TRBJ2-3
CASNGPGQGGCGYTF TGTGCCAGCAACGGCCCGGGACAGGGCGGGTGTGGCTACACCTTC TRBV9 NA TRBD1 TRBJ1-2
CASSLGGADNEQFF TGTGCCAGCAGTTTGGGGGGGGCCGACAATGAGCAGTTCTTC TRBV6-2/TRBV6-3 NA NA TRBJ2-1
CASSYGRTNTGELFF TGTGCCAGCAGTTACGGTCGCACGAACACCGGGGAGCTGTTTTTT TRBV6-5 NA NA TRBJ2-2
CSVLSSTGEKLFF TGCAGCGTTCTAAGTTCAACAGGGGAAAAACTGTTTTTT TRBV29-1 NA NA TRBJ1-4